Following are 30 T cell receptor beta chains from one sample sequenced in a study of blood T cell repertoires in COVID-19. Measured with immunoSEQ multiplex PCR; TCRdb has only the in-frame clones, and not every one. The sample holds about 210,000 clones; roughly 78% are singletons and the top ten take approximately 12%. Sequencing was carried out using peripheral blood. The source of these receptors is a woman between 40 and 55 years old with acute or convalescent COVID-19.

J is TRBJ2-7 and V is TRBV12-3 or TRBV12-4; 7 nucleotides line up with TRBD2. V lost 6 bases, J lost 7 bases, and 9 bases stayed unmatched. The CDR3 has 13 amino acids. DNA for the CDR3: TGTGCCAGCAGCCCCCAAGCGGGATTGGAGCAGTACTTC. This codes for CASSPQAGLEQYF.

The V and J genes are TRBV30 and TRBJ1-6; tentative D call: TRBD1 (6 bases). This CDR3 contains 13 residues. Germline V gene lookup returns CDR1 GTSNPN and CDR2 SVGIG (reference sequence). The V end lost 3 bases, the J end lost 6 bases, and 9 bases lay between the germline ends. The CDR3 DNA reads as TGTGCCTGGAGGGACAGCATTAATTCACCCCTCCACTTT. As protein: CAWRDSINSPLHF.

The V gene is TRBV5-6, the J gene TRBJ1-6; 7 positions match TRBD1. CDR3 length: 16 amino acids. The V gene's germline CDR1 is SGHDT and CDR2 YYEEEE. With 0 bases clipped from V and 5 bases from J, the junction kept 5 bases outside the gene matches. The CDR3 loop is CASSLEGQRNNSPLHF. CDR3 coding DNA: TGTGCCAGCAGCTTGGAGGGACAGAGAAATAATTCACCCCTCCACTTT. Based on the CDR3 plus reference TRBV5-6 and TRBJ1-6, the full variable domain is DAGVTQSPTHLIKTRGQQVTLRCSPKSGHDTVSWYQQALGQGPQFIFQYYEEEERQRGNFPDRFSGHQFPNYSSELNVNALLLGDSALYLCASSLEGQRNNSPLHFGNGTRLTVT.

The chain combines TRBV27 with TRBJ2-7; the D gene is possibly TRBD1 (5 bases). This CDR3 region has 15 residues. Germline values: CDR1 MNHEY, CDR2 SMNVEV (reference sequence). Trimming removed 3 bases from V and 6 bases from J, with 18 bases in between. For the CDR3, the DNA is TGTGCCAGCAGTTTGGGGCAGGGTGGGTTAGGCGAGCAGTACTTC. It encodes CASSLGQGGLGEQYF.

The chain couples TRBV11-2 to TRBJ2-7, with D maybe TRBD2 (6 bases). V was pared by 5 bases and J by 3 bases, with 17 bases between. The CDR3 runs to 15 residues. The germline gives CDR1 SGHAT, CDR2 FQNNGV. CDR3 residues: CASSASHGGNYEQYF. CDR3 DNA: TGTGCCAGCAGCGCTTCCCACGGGGGAAACTACGAGCAGTACTTC.

The chain couples TRBV4-2 to TRBJ1-6; TRBD1 aligns across 8 bases. The CDR3 runs to 19 residues. Per the germline V gene, CDR1 is LGHNA and CDR2 is YNFKEQ. V trimming: 0 bases; J trimming: 0 bases; junction bases outside the gene matches: 7. The CDR3 nucleotides are TGTGCCAGCAGCCAAGAAGGATCCGGGACAGGCTCCTATAATTCACCCCTCCACTTT. Protein: CASSQEGSGTGSYNSPLHF.

This chain uses TRBV19 with TRBJ2-7, with TRBD2 matching over 8 bases. This CDR3 contains 15 residues. Trimming removed 3 bases from V and 5 bases from J; junction bases left unmatched: 9. Germline V gene lookup returns CDR1 LNHDA and CDR2 SQIVND (reference sequence). This CDR3 is CASSISLAGSHEQYF. CDR3 in DNA: TGTGCCAGTAGTATTTCATTAGCGGGATCCCACGAGCAGTACTTC.

The chain has TRBV3-1 (or the pseudogene TRBV3-2) and TRBJ2-3; D perhaps matches TRBD2 (7 bases). Germline V CDR1 and CDR2: LGHDT, YNNKEL (reference sequence). CDR3 length: 16 residues. V shed 4 bases and J shed 6 bases, with 20 bases lying between them. CDR3 region: CASSPYGGAGGDTQYF. DNA for the CDR3: TGTGCCAGCAGCCCCTATGGGGGGGCCGGGGGTGATACGCAGTATTTT.

J is TRBJ2-2 and V is TRBV10-3; 14 bases fit TRBD2. Germline CDR1 and CDR2: ENHRY and SYGVKD. This CDR3 is 17 amino acids long. V lost 6 bases, J lost 0 bases, and 3 bases stayed unmatched. The CDR3 sequence is CAIRPGLAGANTGELFF. CDR3 coding DNA: TGTGCCATCAGACCGGGACTAGCGGGAGCGAACACCGGGGAGCTGTTTTTT.

The chain carries TRBV3-1 (or the pseudogene TRBV3-2) and TRBJ2-7, with unresolved D. V lost 4 bases and J lost 6, with 10 bases in between. Per the germline V gene, CDR1 is LGHDT and CDR2 is YNNKEL (reference sequence). CDR3 length equals 12 residues. The CDR3 DNA sequence: TGTGCCAGCAGCCTGGCTGTTGGCGAGCAGTACTTC. Its translation: CASSLAVGEQYF.

The chain has TRBV5-1 and TRBJ1-6; no definite D call. The germline V and J ends were trimmed by 0 bases and 8 bases, with 6 bases remaining between them. The CDR3 is made up of 13 amino acids. Germline loops: CDR1 SGHRS, CDR2 YFSETQ. In DNA, the CDR3 is TGCGCCAGCAGCTTGGTCTCGGATTCACCCCTCCACTTT. It encodes CASSLVSDSPLHF.

In its sample, this clone was seen a few times. The rearrangement uses TRBV5-6 and TRBJ1-4; D gene uncertain. The germline V and J ends were trimmed by 3 bases and 0 bases, with 9 bases remaining between them. The CDR3 contains 15 residues. CDR1 SGHDT and CDR2 YYEEEE come from the germline V gene. CDR3 in DNA: TGTGCCAGCAGCTACAACGATGCAACTAATGAAAAACTGTTTTTT. This sequence encodes CASSYNDATNEKLFF. The complete variable domain, with remaining parts taken from reference TRBV5-6 and TRBJ1-4, reads DAGVTQSPTHLIKTRGQQVTLRCSPKSGHDTVSWYQQALGQGPQFIFQYYEEEERQRGNFPDRFSGHQFPNYSSELNVNALLLGDSALYLCASSYNDATNEKLFFGSGTQLSVL.

CDR3 nucleotides: TGCAGTGCTAGACCAGGGATCGAGCAGTACTTC. Its translation: CSARPGIEQYF. The rearrangement joins TRBV20-1 to TRBJ2-7; D is possibly TRBD1 (5 bases). Trimming shortened V by 2 bases and J by 6 bases, and 8 bases separated the two germline ends. The CDR3 contains 11 residues. Per the germline V gene, CDR1 is DFQATT and CDR2 is SNEGSKA (reference sequence).

The chain recombines TRBV5-1 with TRBJ2-3, with D perhaps TRBD2 (6 bases). The germline CDR1 and CDR2 sequences are SGHRS and YFSETQ. The V end was cut by 4 bases, the J end by 2 bases, with 14 bases between. The CDR3 consists of 15 residues. CDR3 bases: TGCGCCAGCAGCCGTGGGTCGGGGGACACAGATACGCAGTATTTT. Encoded protein: CASSRGSGDTDTQYF. The full variable domain, completed using reference TRBV5-1 and TRBJ2-3, is KAGVTQTPRYLIKTRGQQVTLSCSPISGHRSVSWYQQTPGQGLQFLFEYFSETQRNKGNFPGRFSGRQFSNSRSEMNVSTLELGDSALYLCASSRGSGDTDTQYFGPGTRLTVL.

This rearrangement joins TRBV7-9 to TRBJ2-7; 10 bases line up with TRBD1. The germline CDR1 and CDR2 sequences are SEHNR and FQNEAQ (reference sequence). Losses at the gene ends were 5 bases for V and 4 bases for J; bases not matched to a gene: 8. The CDR3 loop spans 15 amino acids. CDR3 protein: CASSPRTGGLYEQYF. As DNA, the CDR3 is TGTGCCAGCAGCCCGAGGACAGGGGGATTGTACGAGCAGTACTTC.

The chain couples TRBV7-8 to TRBJ2-7, with 9 nucleotides matching TRBD1. V shed 2 bases, J shed 3 bases, and the junction held 5 bases outside the gene matches. From germline, CDR1 is SGHVS and CDR2 FQNEAQ. The CDR3 consists of 15 residues. CDR3 DNA: TGTGCCAGCAGCTTACGTACAGGGGGCGTCTACGAGCAGTACTTC. Amino acid sequence: CASSLRTGGVYEQYF.

Here the CDR3 reads CASSRLGGGSNTGELFF. The CDR3 DNA sequence: TGTGCCAGCAGCCGTCTGGGCGGGGGCTCAAACACCGGGGAGCTGTTTTTT. The chain uses TRBV14 and TRBJ2-2; D perhaps matches TRBD2 (7 bases). Trimming took 4 bases from V and 2 from J, leaving 17 bases between them. The CDR3 contains 17 residues. Germline-derived CDR1 and CDR2 are SGHDN and FVKESK. Using reference TRBV14 and TRBJ2-2 for the parts outside the CDR3, the full variable domain is EAGVTQFPSHSVIEKGQTVTLRCDPISGHDNLYWYRRVMGKEIKFLLHFVKESKQDESGMPNNRFLAERTGGTYSTLKVQPAELEDSGVYFCASSRLGGGSNTGELFFGEGSRLTVL.

The J gene is TRBJ2-3, the V gene TRBV7-9; possible D gene TRBD1, 6 bases. The V gene's germline CDR1 is SEHNR and CDR2 FQNEAQ (reference sequence). Trimming stripped 5 bases from V and 6 bases from J, with 12 bases between. The CDR3 sequence is 13 residues long. CDR3 loop: CASSPRQADTQYF. The CDR3 nucleotides read TGTGCCAGCAGCCCCAGACAGGCGGATACGCAGTATTTT.

This chain uses TRBV20-1 with TRBJ1-2; D gene unclear. Germline CDR1 DFQATT, CDR2 SNEGSKA (reference sequence). The CDR3 is made up of 11 amino acids. Trimming shortened V by 5 bases and J by 8 bases, and 12 bases separated the two germline ends. The CDR3 protein is CSAETPGGYTF. The CDR3 bases are TGCAGTGCTGAGACCCCGGGGGGCTACACCTTC.

This clone was seen only a few times. The J gene is TRBJ2-3, the V gene TRBV30, with D tentatively TRBD1 (5 bases). The CDR3 extends over 13 amino acids. Germline CDR1 GTSNPN, CDR2 SVGIG (reference sequence). Trimming took off 0 bases at V and 7 bases at J, with 11 bases between the two ends. CDR3 nucleotide sequence: TGTGCCTGGAGTGTACGGCAGGGATATACGCAGTATTTT. It is translated as CAWSVRQGYTQYF.

In this sample, this clone turned up a few times. This chain links TRBV27 with TRBJ2-1, with 7 bases identical to TRBD2. Germline values: CDR1 MNHEY, CDR2 SMNVEV (reference sequence). This CDR3 is 14 amino acids long. The J segment lost 9 bases and the V segment lost 3 bases, leaving 8 bases of the junction unmatched. This CDR3 reads CASSFLGPGGEQFF. The CDR3 DNA is TGTGCCAGCAGTTTTCTCGGACCGGGGGGTGAGCAGTTCTTC.

The genes are TRBV13 and TRBJ2-7; the match to TRBD1 covers 8 bases. Germline values: CDR1 PRHDT, CDR2 FYEKMQ (reference sequence). V was pared by 5 bases and J by 3 bases, with 15 bases of the junction left unmatched. This CDR3 spans 17 amino acids. The CDR3 reads CASSPTMAGTGDYEQYF. The DNA for the CDR3 is TGTGCCAGCAGCCCCACGATGGCAGGGACAGGAGACTACGAGCAGTACTTC.

In DNA form, the CDR3 reads TGCGCCAGCAGCCAAGTAGTGGTAGCGGGGGAAATGGATACGCAGTATTTT. Protein: CASSQVVVAGEMDTQYF. The V call is TRBV4-1, the J call TRBJ2-3, with 9 positions matching TRBD2. This CDR3 spans 17 amino acids. CDR1 and CDR2 from the germline V gene are MGHRA and YSYEKL. The ends lost 1 base at V and 6 bases at J; junction bases unmatched: 11.

This clone was found once. The V gene is TRBV4-3, the J gene TRBJ1-5; D not resolved. The CDR3 runs 15 residues. Trimming stripped 0 bases from V and 0 bases from J, with 6 bases between. Per the germline V gene, CDR1 is LGHNA and CDR2 is YSLEER. CDR3 protein: CASSQDNYSNQPQHF. In nucleotides, the CDR3 is TGCGCCAGCAGCCAAGATAATTATAGCAATCAGCCCCAGCATTTT.

This sequence joins TRBV2 and TRBJ2-1, with 12 bases matching TRBD2. Germline CDR1 reads SNHLY; CDR2 reads FYNNEI. The CDR3 extends over 16 amino acids. The J segment lost 6 bases and the V segment lost 8 bases, leaving 11 bases of the junction unmatched. CDR3 amino acids: CASRDRKLAGGNEQFF. As DNA, the CDR3 is TGTGCCAGCCGAGACCGAAAACTAGCGGGGGGCAATGAGCAGTTCTTC.

The genes are TRBV27 and TRBJ1-2, with no clear D. Trimming left V 5 bases short and J 0 bases short, with 10 bases between. The CDR3 is made up of 14 amino acids. The V gene's germline CDR1 is MNHEY and CDR2 SMNVEV (reference sequence). CDR3 nucleotide sequence: TGTGCCAGCAGTCCCGCGCCGGCTAACTATGGCTACACCTTC. Protein: CASSPAPANYGYTF.

The chain has TRBV5-5 and TRBJ2-7; TRBD1 is a possible D gene (6 bases). Germline CDR1 and CDR2: SGHKS and YYEKEE (reference sequence). V was trimmed by 5 bases and J by 6 bases, leaving 15 bases between them. This CDR3 is built from 13 residues. CDR3 bases: TGTGCCAGCAGTTTCAACACAGGGAGCGAGCAGTACTTC. Translating gives CASSFNTGSEQYF.

The J gene is TRBJ1-1, the V gene TRBV30; tentative D call: TRBD1 (5 bases). The CDR3 consists of 15 residues. Germline V gives CDR1 GTSNPN, CDR2 SVGIG (reference sequence). The V end lost 3 bases, the J end lost 1 base, and 15 bases lay between the germline ends. CDR3 nucleotide sequence: TGTGCCTGGAGAGGATTCTTCAGGGAGAACACTGAAGCTTTCTTT. Amino acids: CAWRGFFRENTEAFF.

The chain recombines TRBV6-5 with TRBJ1-6; TRBD1 agrees at 7 bases. The CDR3 has 14 amino acids. Germline V gene lookup returns CDR1 MNHEY and CDR2 SVGAGI. V dropped 4 bases and J dropped 7; count of bases not matched to a gene: 4. CDR3 nucleotide sequence: TGTGCCAGCAGTTCCCAGGGGGTAAATTCACCCCTCCACTTT. This sequence encodes CASSSQGVNSPLHF.

The sample holds one count of this clone. V and J are TRBV7-2 and TRBJ2-7, with 8 positions matching TRBD1. This CDR3 is built from 14 residues. Trimming took 5 bases from V and 2 from J; bases not matched to a gene: 5. CDR1 SGHTA and CDR2 FQGNSA come from the germline V gene. This CDR3 reads CASSQRTGTYEQYF. The CDR3 DNA reads as TGTGCCAGCAGCCAGCGGACAGGGACCTACGAGCAGTACTTC.